The T cell receptor beta chain under discussion was sequenced for a study of blood T cell repertoires in COVID-19. Study overall: From the United States, Italy and Spain came samples of acute and convalescent COVID-19. Sources were T cells, B-cell-depleted T cells, or PBMCs; the material itself was cDNA or gDNA.

Original processing notes: Reference gene primers were amplified, and this amplification served to estimate nucleated cell counts. Libraries were prepared by immunoSEQ multiplex PCR; TCRdb keeps only in-frame clonotypes and omits some of them. That table supplies the V and J calls and clone size; D and trimming were determined from the DNA. The data hold more than 95,000 clones, with about 86% observed a single time. CDR1 is SQVTM and CDR2 is ANQGSEA in the germline V gene. The germline V and J ends were trimmed by 4 bases and 1 base, with 10 bases remaining between them. This CDR3 spans 13 amino acids.

The TCR originated in a woman aged 80 or older with active or convalescent COVID-19. The V call is TRBV29-1, the J call TRBJ1-1; D is possibly TRBD1 (6 bases). The sample was peripheral blood. The CDR3 loop is CSVARQENTEAFF. The CDR3 DNA is TGCAGCGTTGCTAGACAGGAGAACACTGAAGCTTTCTTT.